The rows below give T cell receptor beta chains drawn from one sample of a study of cytotoxic CD8 clonotypes in ibrutinib-treated CLL. Repertoires were generated with immunoSEQ multiplex PCR, while TCRdb's copy carries only in-frame clones and drops some. Of approximately 50,000 clones in the sample, over 60% are singletons; the top ten hold roughly two fifths. The starting material was PBMCs, obtained after 12 months of ibrutinib treatment. The receptors shown here come from a human donor with chronic lymphocytic leukemia. The CDR3 runs from the conserved cysteine through the conserved F or W. The D gene is left open where the match is weak. A clone size is listed for some rows: how often the clone was seen (once, few, many), or a class if it is expanded.

TRBJ2-5,TRBD1,few,TRBV28,CASSLPRDSIQETQYF,TGTGCCAGCAGTTTGCCTCGGGACAGTATACAAGAGACCCAGTACTTC
TRBJ2-3,-,once,TRBV11-2,CASRPFPGLSTDTQYF,TGTGCCAGCAGGCCCTTCCCGGGACTTTCAACAGATACGCAGTATTTT
TRBJ2-6,-,-,TRBV18,CASSSGRANVLTF,TGTGCCAGCTCATCCGGTCGGGCCAACGTCCTGACTTTC
TRBJ1-1,TRBD1,-,TRBV6-1,CASNQGATNTEAFF,TGTGCCAGCAACCAGGGGGCGACGAACACTGAAGCTTTCTTT
TRBJ2-7,TRBD1,few,TRBV15,CATSRGGQTLVHEQYF,TGTGCCACCAGCAGAGGGGGACAGACGCTGGTACACGAGCAGTACTTC
TRBJ2-2,TRBD2,few,TRBV29-1,CSTSGLAGGTGELFF,TGCAGCACTAGTGGACTAGCGGGAGGCACCGGGGAGCTGTTTTTT
TRBJ1-5,-,-,TRBV5-1,CASSPYSNQPQHF,TGCGCCAGCAGCCCTTATAGCAATCAGCCCCAGCATTTT
TRBJ2-2,-,-,TRBV18,CASSPEGGELFF,TGTGCCAGCTCACCAGAAGGGGGGGAGCTGTTTTTT
TRBJ1-3,TRBD1,-,TRBV6-5,CASSLGTGSGNTIYF,TGTGCCAGCAGCTTAGGGACAGGGTCTGGAAACACCATATATTTT
TRBJ1-1,-,few,TRBV9,CASSVDGGTEAFF,TGTGCCAGCAGCGTAGATGGGGGGACTGAAGCTTTCTTT
TRBJ2-3,TRBD2,few,TRBV6-5,CGSGLGVDTQYF,TGTGGATCGGGACTAGGGGTTGATACGCAGTATTTT
TRBJ1-1,-,-,TRBV15,CATSMGWGEAFF,TGTGCCACCAGCATGGGGTGGGGTGAAGCTTTCTTT
TRBJ1-3,-,-,TRBV14,CASSARQFSGNTIYF,TGTGCCAGCAGCGCCCGACAGTTCTCTGGAAACACCATATATTTT
TRBJ1-1,-,-,TRBV5-5,CASSLTENTEAFF,TGTGCCAGCAGCCTGACAGAGAACACTGAAGCTTTCTTT
TRBJ2-7,-,-,TRBV9,CASSVDPGHPSEQYF,TGTGCCAGCAGCGTAGATCCGGGACACCCCTCCGAGCAGTACTTC
TRBJ2-7,-,-,TRBV11-2,CASSVSYEQYF,TGTGCCAGCAGCGTCTCCTACGAGCAGTACTTC
TRBJ2-7,-,-,TRBV2,CASTQQGPGIEQYF,TGTGCCAGCACCCAGCAGGGACCGGGGATCGAGCAGTACTTC
TRBJ2-7,TRBD2,-,TRBV10-3,CATSGSGTSYEQYF,TGTGCCACCTCAGGTAGCGGGACCTCCTACGAGCAGTACTTC
TRBJ2-3,TRBD2,-,TRBV10-3,CAIRVAGGTDTQYF,TGTGCCATCAGGGTAGCGGGGGGCACAGATACGCAGTATTTT
TRBJ1-4,TRBD1,once,TRBV5-4,CASSATGTGHEKLFF,TGTGCCAGCAGCGCAACCGGGACAGGGCATGAAAAACTGTTTTTT
TRBJ1-4,-,-,TRBV5-4,CASSLAAEEKLFF,TGTGCCAGCAGCTTGGCTGCCGAGGAAAAACTGTTTTTT
TRBJ2-1,-,-,TRBV7-9,CASSPPLRFAGPKKEQFF,TGTGCCAGCAGCCCACCTCTCCGGTTTGCCGGGCCAAAAAAGGAGCAGTTCTTC
TRBJ2-1,-,-,TRBV9,CASSVERVSYNEQFF,TGTGCCAGCAGCGTGGAGCGGGTTTCCTACAATGAGCAGTTCTTC
TRBJ2-3,-,-,TRBV2,CASSDGGSDTQYF,TGTGCCAGCAGTGACGGGGGTTCAGATACGCAGTATTTT
TRBJ2-1,-,few,TRBV11-2,CASSQQAGKQFF,TGTGCCAGCAGCCAACAAGCAGGGAAGCAGTTCTTC
TRBJ1-1,-,few,TRBV6-4,CASSDYLGSTEAFF,TGTGCCAGCAGTGACTATCTGGGGAGCACTGAAGCTTTCTTT
TRBJ2-7,TRBD1,-,TRBV10-3,CAISEGTGQRQYF,TGTGCCATCAGTGAGGGGACAGGGCAGAGGCAGTACTTC
TRBJ2-7,-,once,TRBV11-2,CASSLEAGPVEQYF,TGTGCCAGCAGCTTAGAGGCGGGACCAGTCGAGCAGTACTTC
TRBJ1-2,-,few,TRBV10-3,CAILGDGNYGYTF,TGTGCCATCCTCGGGGATGGTAACTATGGCTACACCTTC
TRBJ2-5,-,-,TRBV10-3,CAISQTTRGIETQYF,TGTGCCATCAGTCAGACGACAAGGGGTATTGAGACCCAGTACTTC
TRBJ2-2,TRBD1,-,TRBV30,CAWSPPTRQGIGSTGELFF,TGTGCCTGGAGTCCACCCACTAGACAGGGTATAGGTTCTACCGGGGAGCTGTTTTTT
TRBJ2-1,TRBD1,-,TRBV14,CASSQKQGLGLNEQFF,TGTGCCAGCAGCCAGAAACAGGGGCTAGGTCTCAATGAGCAGTTCTTC
TRBJ2-1,TRBD1,-,TRBV5-4,CASSRTGGAYNEQFF,TGTGCCAGCAGCCGGACAGGGGGAGCCTACAATGAGCAGTTCTTC
TRBJ1-5,TRBD1,-,TRBV19,CASKIEGARQPQHF,TGTGCCAGTAAGATCGAGGGGGCGAGACAGCCCCAGCATTTT
TRBJ2-1,-,-,TRBV19,CASSISGRGARGDNEQFF,TGTGCCAGTAGTATCTCGGGCAGGGGGGCCCGGGGTGACAATGAGCAGTTCTTC
TRBJ2-3,TRBD2,-,TRBV6-1,CASSEEAGVFDTQYF,TGTGCCAGCAGTGAAGAGGCGGGAGTTTTTGATACGCAGTATTTT
TRBJ1-3,-,-,TRBV5-1,CASSVRFGNTIYF,TGCGCCAGCAGCGTCCGGTTCGGAAACACCATATATTTT
TRBJ2-1,TRBD2,-,TRBV6-5,CASGLAGAGNEQFF,TGTGCCAGCGGGCTAGCGGGGGCTGGAAATGAGCAGTTCTTC
TRBJ2-7,TRBD2,once,TRBV10-3,CAIRAGGPYEQYF,TGTGCCATCAGAGCGGGAGGGCCGTACGAGCAGTACTTC
TRBJ1-5,TRBD1,-,TRBV18,CASSPAGGNQPQHF,TGTGCCAGCTCACCAGCAGGGGGGAATCAGCCCCAGCATTTT
TRBJ2-6,TRBD1,-,TRBV28,CASSSPGQAGANVLTF,TGTGCCAGCAGTTCACCGGGACAGGCTGGGGCCAACGTCCTGACTTTC
TRBJ2-7,-,-,TRBV7-9,CASSLDGGPYEQYF,TGTGCCAGCAGCTTAGACGGGGGACCTTACGAGCAGTACTTC
TRBJ2-5,-,-,TRBV5-4,CATNRFTTGSSAETQYF,TGTGCCACAAATCGTTTTACCACAGGGAGCTCGGCGGAGACCCAGTACTTC
TRBJ2-2,-,-,TRBV30,CAWSLQVYTGELFF,TGTGCCTGGAGTCTACAGGTGTACACCGGGGAGCTGTTTTTT
TRBJ2-3,TRBD2,-,TRBV5-1,CASSSRTSGTDTQYF,TGCGCCAGCAGCTCAAGGACTAGCGGCACAGATACGCAGTATTTT
TRBJ2-7,-,few,TRBV5-6,CASSLGIYEQYF,TGTGCCAGCAGCTTGGGCATCTACGAGCAGTACTTC
TRBJ2-5,-,few,TRBV10-2,CASSELGLQQETQYF,TGCGCCAGCAGTGAATTGGGACTCCAACAAGAGACCCAGTACTTC
TRBJ2-5,-,-,TRBV15,CATSTRVGQETQYF,TGTGCCACCAGCACCCGTGTGGGGCAAGAGACCCAGTACTTC
TRBJ2-7,TRBD2,-,TRBV7-6,CASSLGALAGGRADEQYF,TGTGCCAGCAGCCTAGGGGCCCTAGCGGGAGGGCGGGCGGACGAGCAGTACTTC
TRBJ1-2,-,few,TRBV6-5,CASSYSIRGGHEGYTF,TGTGCCAGCAGTTACTCGATCCGCGGGGGTCACGAGGGCTACACCTTC
TRBJ2-5,-,-,TRBV7-8,CASILDRVRGRETQYF,TGTGCCAGCATCCTTGACCGGGTACGGGGTAGGGAGACCCAGTACTTC
TRBJ1-2,-,-,TRBV6-5,CASSRGGDLNYGYTF,TGTGCCAGCAGCCGGGGGGGGGACCTTAACTATGGCTACACCTTC
TRBJ2-1,-,-,TRBV5-6,CASSRNNEQFF,TGTGCCAGCAGCCGGAACAATGAGCAGTTCTTC
TRBJ2-7,TRBD2,-,TRBV4-1,CASSQSLGTSVPYEQYF,TGCGCCAGCAGCCAATCCCTCGGGACTAGCGTACCCTACGAGCAGTACTTC
TRBJ2-1,-,-,TRBV7-2,CASSLVSGFEQFF,TGTGCCAGCAGCTTAGTTAGCGGCTTTGAGCAGTTCTTC
TRBJ2-5,TRBD2,once,TRBV5-1,CASSPLAGEQETQYF,TGCGCCAGCAGCCCATTAGCGGGAGAACAAGAGACCCAGTACTTC
TRBJ1-4,-,-,TRBV9,CASSPRGGQAHEKLFF,TGTGCCAGCAGCCCCCGGGGGGGGCAGGCGCATGAAAAACTGTTTTTT
TRBJ2-5,-,-,TRBV7-3,CASSFSPNEEETQYF,TGTGCCAGCAGCTTTTCTCCTAATGAAGAAGAGACCCAGTACTTC
TRBJ2-7,-,-,TRBV4-1,CASSQVSKAYEQYF,TGCGCCAGCAGCCAAGTTTCTAAAGCCTACGAGCAGTACTTC